This is a list of T cell receptor beta chains from one sample in a study of blood T cell repertoires in COVID-19. Sequenced by immunoSEQ multiplex PCR; TCRdb stores in-frame clones only, minus some. The sample has approximately 120,000 clones; approximately 80% are singletons. The material sequenced was peripheral blood. Receptors originate from a human donor in a cohort sampled during active COVID-19. CDR3s leave out the opening cysteine and the closing phenylalanine or tryptophan. Each record gives: clone size, V gene, J gene, CDR3 protein. Size values are once, few and many counts, or a class for expanded clones, and some rows have none.

>NA|TRBV9|TRBJ1-5
ASSQGALSNQPQH
>NA|TRBV19|TRBJ1-2
ASSHPGQGLNYGYT
>few|TRBV7-2|TRBJ1-1
ASSFGQGNTEAF
>NA|TRBV3-1/TRBV3-2|TRBJ1-2
ASSHQGYNYGYT
>NA|TRBV6-5|TRBJ2-7
ASSKDSRYEQY
>once|TRBV4-2|TRBJ1-2
ASSLGQGDYGYT
>NA|TRBV7-6|TRBJ2-5
ASSETIRTARLYQETQY
>NA|TRBV2|TRBJ2-2
ASTWTGGGFTGELF
>NA|TRBV29-1|TRBJ2-5
SSRQGGAETQY
>NA|TRBV7-6|TRBJ2-7
ASSNGGSYEQY
>NA|TRBV2|TRBJ1-2
ARLKTEPLNYGYT
>NA|TRBV7-6|TRBJ2-3
ASSLGSGGSTSTDTQY
>NA|TRBV2|TRBJ2-3
ATKAGGVSTDTQY
>NA|TRBV19|TRBJ1-6
ASSAGAARNSPLH
>NA|TRBV7-9|TRBJ2-3
ASSPDRVTDTQY
>NA|TRBV4-2|TRBJ2-7
ASSQAVTSGSYEQY
>NA|TRBV18|TRBJ2-7
ASSPPSGTYEQY
>NA|TRBV6-5|TRBJ1-2
ASSRTPLGLYGYT
>NA|TRBV7-2|TRBJ1-3
ASSYAGSSGNTIY
>NA|TRBV24-1|TRBJ1-2
ATSDLTGNYGYT
>NA|TRBV7-9|TRBJ2-3
ASSFRQGNADTQY
>few|TRBV10-3|TRBJ1-4
AISGGEKLF
>once|TRBV7-2|TRBJ2-3
ASSFRTNLAGHSTDTQY
>NA|TRBV10-3|TRBJ1-2
AISDGGNSYGYT
>few|TRBV2|TRBJ2-5
ASSPGQKETQY
>NA|TRBV11-2|TRBJ2-2
ASSSAGELF
>NA|TRBV10-3|TRBJ1-1
AISDRGLNTEAF
>few|TRBV20-1|TRBJ2-7
SAGEVYEQY
>NA|TRBV10-3|TRBJ2-3
AISESAGRRTDTQY
>NA|TRBV5-1|TRBJ1-2
ASSLQAAYGYT
>NA|TRBV7-2|TRBJ2-1
ASSFFAGYSEQF
>once|TRBV2|TRBJ2-5
ASSETRGGETQY
>NA|TRBV10-3|TRBJ1-2
AISNTGTNGYT
>NA|TRBV2|TRBJ1-2
ASRIRTAVGGYT
>NA|TRBV6-6|TRBJ2-6
ASIYSSGANVLT
>NA|TRBV2|TRBJ2-3
ASSRRTTRTDTQY
>NA|TRBV30|TRBJ1-1
ATGQGMAEAF
>NA|TRBV5-6|TRBJ1-4
ASSLQGAQEKLF
>NA|TRBV4-1|TRBJ2-5
ASSQDGGGDTQY
>NA|TRBV6-5|TRBJ1-3
ASSYSTGSTGNTIY
>once|TRBV20-1|TRBJ2-7
SASGASGNILNYEQY
>NA|TRBV9|TRBJ1-6
ASSLRQSYNSPLH
>NA|TRBV11-1|TRBJ1-6
ASSPKGHSNSPLH
>NA|TRBV24-1|TRBJ1-1
ATSDSTGGGQAF
>NA|TRBV6-5|TRBJ2-7
ASSYLGTGGYYEQY